These 15 T cell receptor beta chains were sequenced from one sample in a study of T cells in Graves' hyperthyroidism and ophthalmopathy. RNA transcripts gave rise to amplified TCR beta CDR3 regions. The HTBI set primed first-round TCR CDR3 RT-PCR. Each CDR3 protein is one row after TCRdb ran MiXCR on the multiplex PCR reads. The sample holds 500,000 to 800,000 distinct CDR3 sequences; nearly 45% are singletons and the top ten take 7% to 7.5%. The source material was peripheral blood or thyroid tissue (not recorded which). Receptor source: an adult man with Graves' disease, either hyperthyroidism or ophthalmopathy (not recorded which).

The chain couples TRBV15 to TRBJ1-2; perhaps TRBD1 as D (5 bases). The CDR3 contains 17 residues. Germline V CDR1 and CDR2: LNHNV, YYDKDF (reference sequence). V gave up 1 base and J gave up 2 bases, with 17 bases separating them. CDR3 region: CATSRGGAGWGNYGYTF. The CDR3 DNA sequence: TGTGCCACCAGCAGAGGAGGAGCAGGGTGGGGGAACTATGGCTACACCTTC.

This clonotype appeared a single time. Possible read error: a much larger clone is one base away. The V call is TRBV29-1, the J call TRBJ1-1, with D unresolved. The ends were cut back, 6 bases at V and 1 base at J, with 9 bases in the middle. Germline CDR1 reads SQVTM; CDR2 reads ANQGSEA. This CDR3 comprises 12 residues. The CDR3 protein is CSVTAENTEAFF. The CDR3 DNA follows: TGCAGCGTGACGGCAGAGAACACTGAAGCTTTCTTT.

The CDR3 protein is CASSETAQDTQYF. As DNA, the CDR3 is TGTGCCAGCAGTGAAACAGCACAAGATACGCAGTATTTT. The J gene is TRBJ2-3, the V gene TRBV6-1, with D unresolved. This CDR3 spans 13 amino acids. Trimming shortened V by 2 bases and J by 5 bases, and 8 bases separated the two germline ends. Per the germline V gene, CDR1 is MNHNS and CDR2 is SASEGT.

The chain employs TRBV20-1 and TRBJ1-4, with a weak D call TRBD1 (6 bases). V was trimmed by 5 bases and J by 4 bases, leaving 14 bases between them. The CDR3 sequence is 14 residues long. Germline CDR1 DFQATT, CDR2 SNEGSKA (reference sequence). As DNA, the CDR3 is TGCAGTGCTCCCTCCGGGACAAATAATGAAAAACTGTTTTTT. Encoded protein: CSAPSGTNNEKLFF.

On this clonotype: A clone one base away is much larger, so this may be a read error. The conserved phenylalanine or tryptophan is not found at the CDR3 terminus, so this likely reflects a read error. The DNA is omitted, as the CDR3 cannot be located on it reliably, and the CDR3 follows TCRdb's listing. The chain joins TRBV5-4 to TRBJ1-1. The CDR3 numbers 11 amino acids, ends counted. The germline gives CDR1 SGHNT, CDR2 YYREEE (reference sequence). The CDR3 is CASSLARRYSI.

V and J are TRBV7-9 and TRBJ2-7; D unresolved. CDR1 and CDR2 from the germline V gene are SEHNR and FQNEAQ (reference sequence). The CDR3 length is 14 residues. Trimming cost V 5 bases and J 2 bases, with 13 bases left between them. The CDR3 is CASSNTLFTYEQYF. The CDR3 DNA is TGTGCCAGCAGCAATACATTGTTTACCTACGAGCAGTACTTC.

The CDR3 loop is CAWSNSHDSRNTIYF. DNA for the CDR3: TGTGCCTGGAGCAATTCCCATGACAGTAGAAACACCATATATTTT. The V gene is TRBV30, the J gene TRBJ1-3; TRBD1 might be the D (5 bases). Trimming stripped 3 bases from V and 5 bases from J, with 17 bases between. The V gene's germline CDR1 is GTSNPN and CDR2 SVGIG (reference sequence). The CDR3 loop spans 15 amino acids.

This clonotype was recorded at least ten times. The chain links TRBV15 to TRBJ1-6; D is unclear. Trimming removed 6 bases at V and 0 bases at J, with 21 bases between. Germline lookup yields CDR1 LNHNV and CDR2 YYDKDF (reference sequence). CDR3 size: 19 residues. This chain's CDR3 is CATSPDRASWSSYNSPLHF. The CDR3 nucleotides read TGTGCCACCAGTCCAGACCGAGCGAGTTGGAGCTCCTATAATTCACCCCTCCACTTT.

In this sample, this clonotype turned up many times. The chain carries TRBV15 and TRBJ1-1; D gene unclear. Trimming removed 0 bases from V and 1 base from J, with 9 bases in between. The germline V gene encodes CDR1 LNHNV and CDR2 YYDKDF (reference sequence). The CDR3 loop spans 15 amino acids. The CDR3 DNA is TGTGCCACCAGCAGAGATCGTAGCCAGAACACTGAAGCTTTCTTT. Encoded protein: CATSRDRSQNTEAFF.

Comments on this clonotype: Without the conserved terminal phenylalanine or tryptophan, this CDR3 likely stems from a read error. J is TRBJ1-1 and V is TRBV24-1; a weak D match, TRBD1 (5 bases). CDR1 and CDR2 from the germline V gene are KGHDR and SFDVKD. Between the trimmed V and J ends, which lost 3 bases and 4 bases, there was a span of 8 bases. The CDR3 contains 13 residues. The CDR3 is CATSDLTGTEAFL. The DNA of the CDR3 is TGTGCCACCAGTGATCTTACAGGCACTGAAGCTTTCCTT.

This clonotype was seen many times. The chain links TRBV19 to TRBJ1-6; 11 nucleotides align to TRBD1. Germline V gene sequence: CDR1 LNHDA, CDR2 SQIVND (reference sequence). V gave up 6 bases and J gave up 8 bases; unmatched junction bases: 6. The CDR3 runs 15 residues. The CDR3 protein is CASSTTGQGDSPLHF. CDR3 DNA: TGTGCCAGTAGCACGACGGGACAGGGGGATTCACCCCTCCACTTT.

V is TRBV5-1 and J is TRBJ2-7; D might be TRBD2 (6 bases). Trimming shortened V by 4 bases and J by 0 bases, and 17 bases separated the two germline ends. Germline loops: CDR1 SGHRS, CDR2 YFSETQ. The CDR3 totals 16 residues. CDR3 coding DNA: TGCGCCAGCAGCCCCAGGGACGGGGGAATCTCCTACGAGCAGTACTTC. This translates into CASSPRDGGISYEQYF.

The table lists this clonotype with a count of one. The chain couples TRBV11-2 to TRBJ1-6; tentative D call: TRBD1 (5 bases). CDR1 is SGHAT and CDR2 is FQNNGV in the germline V gene. Trimming stripped 7 bases from V and 7 bases from J, with 14 bases between. The CDR3 sequence is 14 residues long. CDR3 DNA sequence: TGTGCCAGCACCTGGGCAGGGCGAAATTCACCCCTCCACTTT. Encoded protein: CASTWAGRNSPLHF.

The table lists this clonotype with many counts. This chain connects TRBV7-9 to TRBJ1-5; D is undetermined. This CDR3 comprises 14 residues. Trimming took 5 bases from V and 2 from J, leaving 10 bases between them. Germline V CDR1 and CDR2: SEHNR, FQNEAQ (reference sequence). The CDR3 here is CASSRPEGNQPQHF. The CDR3 bases are TGTGCCAGCAGCCGACCGGAGGGCAATCAGCCCCAGCATTTT.

This clonotype has a count of ten or more. The chain has TRBV7-9 and TRBJ1-6; 8 nucleotides agree with TRBD1. The CDR3 sequence is 16 residues long. Germline V gene sequence: CDR1 SEHNR, CDR2 FQNEAQ (reference sequence). The V and J ends lost 2 bases and 9 bases, in that order; junction bases with no gene match: 9. The CDR3 sequence: CASSLPFDRGGSPLHF. In nucleotides, the CDR3 is TGTGCCAGCAGCTTACCCTTCGACAGGGGCGGTTCACCCCTCCACTTT.